The T cell receptor (beta chain) described here comes from a study of blood T cell repertoires in COVID-19. Study as a whole: From T cells, B-cell-depleted T cells, or PBMCs came the material, which was cDNA or gDNA.

Generated by immunoSEQ multiplex PCR, the TCRdb table keeps only in-frame clones and is missing some. This table has about 280,000 clones, around 86% appearing once. The germline CDR1 and CDR2 sequences are LNHDA and SQIVND (reference sequence). This CDR3 region has 14 residues. Trimming stripped 7 bases from V and 2 bases from J, with 15 bases between. The specimen was peripheral blood. This chain connects TRBV19 to TRBJ2-7; D is possibly TRBD2 (6 bases). This clonotype was sampled from a woman aged 25 to 39 with active or convalescent COVID-19. The CDR3 is CASTRTGGAYEQYF. DNA for the CDR3: TGTGCCAGTACTCGGACCGGCGGGGCCTACGAGCAGTACTTC.